This T cell receptor beta chain was retrieved from a study of Graves' ophthalmopathy and Graves' hyperthyroidism. Study-level results: Separation of ophthalmopathy from stable hyperthyroidism was achieved by a 13-signature model, at around 89% sensitivity and around 81% specificity.

This clonotype was counted at least ten times. As yet, its antigen is unknown. Germline V gene sequence: CDR1 SEHNR, CDR2 FQNEAQ (reference sequence). Between the trimmed V and J ends, which lost 3 bases and 0 bases, there was a span of 17 bases. This CDR3 region has 17 residues. Amplification from RNA transcripts yielded the TCR beta CDR3 regions. RT-PCR was first run with HTBI primers, then multiplex PCR in a second round. TCRdb itself ran the multiplex PCR reads through MiXCR, one entry per CDR3 protein. The sample has about 640,000 distinct CDR3 sequences, over 40% seen once. This chain connects TRBV7-9 to TRBJ1-1; D might be TRBD1 (5 bases). Sequenced material: peripheral blood. The receptor's source is an adult man with Graves' ophthalmopathy. The CDR3 DNA reads as TGTGCCAGCAGCTTGGTGGCAGGGAGCAGGGTGAACACTGAAGCTTTCTTT. Residues: CASSLVAGSRVNTEAFF. Together with reference TRBV7-9 and TRBJ1-1, the CDR3 gives the full variable domain: DTGVSQNPRHKITKRGQNVTFRCDPISEHNRLYWYRQTLGQGPEFLTYFQNEAQLEKSRLLSDRFSAERPKGSFSTLEIQRTEQGDSAMYLCASSLVAGSRVNTEAFFGQGTRLTVV.